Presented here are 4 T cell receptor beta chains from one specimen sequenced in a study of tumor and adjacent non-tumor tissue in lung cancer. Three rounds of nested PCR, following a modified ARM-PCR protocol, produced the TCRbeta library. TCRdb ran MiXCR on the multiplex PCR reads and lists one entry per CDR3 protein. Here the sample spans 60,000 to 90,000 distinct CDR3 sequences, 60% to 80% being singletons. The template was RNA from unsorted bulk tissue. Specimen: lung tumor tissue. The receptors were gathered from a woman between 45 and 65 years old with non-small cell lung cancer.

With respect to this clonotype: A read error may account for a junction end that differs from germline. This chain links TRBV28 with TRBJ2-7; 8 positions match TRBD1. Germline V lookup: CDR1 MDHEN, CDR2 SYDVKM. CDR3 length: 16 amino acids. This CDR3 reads CASSRRQGLSSFEQYF. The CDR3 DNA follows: TGTGCCAGCAGCCGAAGACAGGGGCTTAGCTCCTTCGAGCAGTACTTC.

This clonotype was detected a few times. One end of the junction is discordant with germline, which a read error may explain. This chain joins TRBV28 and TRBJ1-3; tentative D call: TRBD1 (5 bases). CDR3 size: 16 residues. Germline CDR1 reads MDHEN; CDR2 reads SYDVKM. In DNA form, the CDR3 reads TGTGCCACCATGGGGCAGGGCGAACCCTCTGAAAACACCATATATTTT. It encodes CATMGQGEPSENTIYF.

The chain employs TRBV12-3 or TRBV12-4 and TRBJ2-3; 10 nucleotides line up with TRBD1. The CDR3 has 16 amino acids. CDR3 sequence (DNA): TGTGTCGACAGCCCGAGGACAGGGGGGAGGGCAGATACGCAGTATTTT. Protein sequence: CVDSPRTGGRADTQYF.

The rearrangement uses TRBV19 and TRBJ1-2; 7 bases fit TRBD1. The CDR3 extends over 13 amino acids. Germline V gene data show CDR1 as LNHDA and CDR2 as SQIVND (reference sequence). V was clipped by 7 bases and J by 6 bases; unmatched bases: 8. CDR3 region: CASTLSDRDGYTF. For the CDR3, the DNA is TGTGCCAGTACCCTCTCCGACAGGGATGGCTACACCTTC.